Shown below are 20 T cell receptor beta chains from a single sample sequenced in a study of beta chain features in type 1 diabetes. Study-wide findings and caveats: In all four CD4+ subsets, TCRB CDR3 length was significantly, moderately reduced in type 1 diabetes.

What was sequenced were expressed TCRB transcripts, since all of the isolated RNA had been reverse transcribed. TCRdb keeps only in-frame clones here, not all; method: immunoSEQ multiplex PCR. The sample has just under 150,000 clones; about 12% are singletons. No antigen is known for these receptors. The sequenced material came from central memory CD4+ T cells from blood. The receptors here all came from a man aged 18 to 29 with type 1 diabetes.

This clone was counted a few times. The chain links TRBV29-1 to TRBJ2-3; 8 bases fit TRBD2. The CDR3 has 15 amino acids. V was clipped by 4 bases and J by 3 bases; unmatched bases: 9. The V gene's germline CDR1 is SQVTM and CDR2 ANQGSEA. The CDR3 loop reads CSVVTRAGVTDTQYF. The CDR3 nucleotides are TGCAGCGTTGTAACCAGAGCGGGGGTAACAGATACGCAGTATTTT.

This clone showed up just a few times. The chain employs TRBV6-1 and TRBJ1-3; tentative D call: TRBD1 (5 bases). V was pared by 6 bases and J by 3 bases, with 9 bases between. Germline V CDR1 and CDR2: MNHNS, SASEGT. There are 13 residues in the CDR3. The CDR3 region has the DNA TGTGCCAGCAGAGAGGGGTTTGGAAACACCATATATTTT. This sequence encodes CASREGFGNTIYF.

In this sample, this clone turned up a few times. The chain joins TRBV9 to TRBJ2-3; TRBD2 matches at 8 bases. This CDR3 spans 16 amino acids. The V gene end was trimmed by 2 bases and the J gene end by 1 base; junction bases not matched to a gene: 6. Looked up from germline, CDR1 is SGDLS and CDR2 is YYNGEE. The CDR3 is CASSVISGGRTDTQYF. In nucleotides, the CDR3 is TGTGCCAGCAGCGTTATAAGCGGGGGACGCACAGATACGCAGTATTTT.

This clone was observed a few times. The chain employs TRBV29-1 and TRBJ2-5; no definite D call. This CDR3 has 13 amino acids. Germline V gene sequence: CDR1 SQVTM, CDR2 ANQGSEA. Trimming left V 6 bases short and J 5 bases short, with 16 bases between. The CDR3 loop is CSVLLMPLETQYF. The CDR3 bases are TGCAGCGTCCTACTTATGCCCCTGGAGACCCAGTACTTC.

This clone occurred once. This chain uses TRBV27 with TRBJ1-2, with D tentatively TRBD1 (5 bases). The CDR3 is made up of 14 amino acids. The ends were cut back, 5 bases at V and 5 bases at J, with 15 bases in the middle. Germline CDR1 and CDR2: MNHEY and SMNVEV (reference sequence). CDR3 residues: CASSPGRDRYGYTF. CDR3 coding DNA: TGTGCCAGCAGTCCCGGGAGGGACCGTTATGGCTACACCTTC.

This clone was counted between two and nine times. CDR3: CASSEAGTLGYTF. DNA for the CDR3: TGTGCCAGCAGTGAAGCGGGCACCCTAGGCTACACCTTC. V usage is TRBV6-1 and J usage is TRBJ1-2; D is undetermined. Germline V gene lookup returns CDR1 MNHNS and CDR2 SASEGT. V shed 0 bases and J shed 8 bases, with 10 bases lying between them. The CDR3 sequence is 13 residues long.

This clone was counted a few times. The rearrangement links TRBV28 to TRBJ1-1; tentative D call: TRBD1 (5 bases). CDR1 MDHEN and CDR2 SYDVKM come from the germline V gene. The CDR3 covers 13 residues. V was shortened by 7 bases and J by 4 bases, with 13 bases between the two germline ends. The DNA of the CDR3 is TGTGCCAGCACCCTGCGGGGGGTCACTGAAGCTTTCTTT. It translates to CASTLRGVTEAFF. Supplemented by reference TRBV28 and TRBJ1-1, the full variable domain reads DVKVTQSSRYLVKRTGEKVFLECVQDMDHENMFWYRQDPGLGLRLIYFSYDVKMKEKGDIPEGYSVSREKKERFSLILESASTNQTSMYLCASTLRGVTEAFFGQGTRLTVV.

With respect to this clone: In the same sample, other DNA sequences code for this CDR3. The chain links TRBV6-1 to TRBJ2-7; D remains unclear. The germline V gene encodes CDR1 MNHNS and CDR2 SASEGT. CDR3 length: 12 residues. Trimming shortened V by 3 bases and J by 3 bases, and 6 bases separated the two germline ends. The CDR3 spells CASSDDSYEQYF. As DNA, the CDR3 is TGTGCCAGCAGTGATGATAGCTACGAGCAGTACTTC.

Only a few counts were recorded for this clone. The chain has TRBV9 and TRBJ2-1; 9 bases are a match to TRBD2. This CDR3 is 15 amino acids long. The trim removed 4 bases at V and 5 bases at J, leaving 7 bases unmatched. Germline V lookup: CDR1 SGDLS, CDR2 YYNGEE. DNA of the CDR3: TGTGCCAGCAGCACAGTAGCGGGGGTCAACAATGAGCAGTTCTTC. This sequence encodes CASSTVAGVNNEQFF. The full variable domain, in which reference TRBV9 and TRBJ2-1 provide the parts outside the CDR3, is DSGVTQTPKHLITATGQRVTLRCSPRSGDLSVYWYQQSLDQGLQFLIQYYNGEERAKGNILERFSAQQFPDLHSELNLSSLELGDSALYFCASSTVAGVNNEQFFGPGTRLTVL.

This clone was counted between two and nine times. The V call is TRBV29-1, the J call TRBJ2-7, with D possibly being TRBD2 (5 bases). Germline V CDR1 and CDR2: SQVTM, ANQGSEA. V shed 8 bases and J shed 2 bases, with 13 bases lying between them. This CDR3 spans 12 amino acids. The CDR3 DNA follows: TGCAGCACCGGACGGGATCCCTACGAGCAGTACTTC. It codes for CSTGRDPYEQYF.

In DNA, the CDR3 is TGTGCCAGCAGTGAAGCAGGCTCTAGCGAGCAGTACTTC. Encoded protein: CASSEAGSSEQYF. This sequence joins TRBV2 and TRBJ2-7; D call uncertain. V was cut by 0 bases and J by 6 bases, with 9 bases left in between. CDR1 is SNHLY and CDR2 is FYNNEI in the germline V gene. The CDR3 is 13 residues long.

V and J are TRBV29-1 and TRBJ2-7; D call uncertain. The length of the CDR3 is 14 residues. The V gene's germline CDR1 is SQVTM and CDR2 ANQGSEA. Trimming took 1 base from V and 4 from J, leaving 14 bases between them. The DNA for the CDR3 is TGCAGCGTTGAAGGTACGAGGTTCGGGTACGAGCAGTACTTC. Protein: CSVEGTRFGYEQYF.

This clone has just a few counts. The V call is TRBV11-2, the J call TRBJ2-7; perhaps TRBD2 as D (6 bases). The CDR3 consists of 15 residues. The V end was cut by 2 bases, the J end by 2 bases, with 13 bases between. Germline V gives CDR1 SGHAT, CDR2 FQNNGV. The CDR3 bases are TGTGCCAGCAGCTTAACCCGGGGGAAACCCTACGAGCAGTACTTC. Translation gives CASSLTRGKPYEQYF.

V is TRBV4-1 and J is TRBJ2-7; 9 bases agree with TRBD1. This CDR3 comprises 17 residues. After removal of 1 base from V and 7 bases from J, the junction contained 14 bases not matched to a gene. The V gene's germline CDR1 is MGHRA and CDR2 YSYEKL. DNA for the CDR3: TGCGCCAGCAGCCAAGTTTACGGGACAGGGAGCTCACTAGAGCAGTACTTC. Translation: CASSQVYGTGSSLEQYF.

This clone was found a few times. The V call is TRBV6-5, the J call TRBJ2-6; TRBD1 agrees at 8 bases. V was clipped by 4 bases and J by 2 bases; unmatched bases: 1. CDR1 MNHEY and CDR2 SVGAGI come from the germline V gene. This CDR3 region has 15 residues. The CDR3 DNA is TGTGCCAGCAGTTTGGACAGGGCTGGGGCCAACGTCCTGACTTTC. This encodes CASSLDRAGANVLTF.

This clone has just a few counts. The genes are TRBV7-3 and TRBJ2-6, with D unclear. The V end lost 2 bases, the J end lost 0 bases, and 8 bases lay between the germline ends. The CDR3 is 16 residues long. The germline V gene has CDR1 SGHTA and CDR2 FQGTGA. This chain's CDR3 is CASSLDPNSGANVLTF. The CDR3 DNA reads TGTGCCAGCAGCTTAGACCCAAACTCTGGGGCCAACGTCCTGACTTTC.

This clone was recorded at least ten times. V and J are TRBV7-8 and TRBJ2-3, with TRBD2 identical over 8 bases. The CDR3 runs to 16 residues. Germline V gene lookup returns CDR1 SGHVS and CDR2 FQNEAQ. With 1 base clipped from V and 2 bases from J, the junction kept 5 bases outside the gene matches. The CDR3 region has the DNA TGTGCCAGCAGCTTAGGAGTAGCGGGACTCACAGATACGCAGTATTTT. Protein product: CASSLGVAGLTDTQYF.

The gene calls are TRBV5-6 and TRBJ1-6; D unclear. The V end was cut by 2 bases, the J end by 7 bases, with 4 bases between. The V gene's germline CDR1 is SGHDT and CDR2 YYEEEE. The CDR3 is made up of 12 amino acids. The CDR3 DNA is TGTGCCAGCAGCTTTGGAAATTCACCCCTCCACTTT. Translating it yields CASSFGNSPLHF.

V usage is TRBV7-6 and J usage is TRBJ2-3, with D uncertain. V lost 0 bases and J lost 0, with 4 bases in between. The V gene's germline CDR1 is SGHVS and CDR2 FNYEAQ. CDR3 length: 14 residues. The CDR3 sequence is CASSLAASTDTQYF. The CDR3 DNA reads TGTGCCAGCAGCTTAGCGGCTAGCACAGATACGCAGTATTTT.

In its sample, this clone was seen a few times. The CDR3 nucleotides are TGTGCCAGCAGCGTAGGGTCTGGGGGCCTTTCCTACGAGCAGTACTTC. This translates into CASSVGSGGLSYEQYF. V gene TRBV9 combines with J gene TRBJ2-7; perhaps TRBD1 as D (6 bases). In germline, CDR1 is SGDLS, CDR2 YYNGEE. V lost 0 bases and J 1 base, leaving 14 bases between the germline ends. CDR3 length equals 16 residues.